Listed here is a single TCR beta chain. The antigen is not known. V lost 3 bases, J lost 0 bases, and 3 bases lay in between. CDR1 and CDR2 (germline): SGHNT, YYREEE (reference sequence). The CDR3 is 12 amino acids. These data belong to a study of beta chain features in type 1 diabetes. The whole isolated RNA underwent reverse transcription, so sequencing captured expressed TCRB transcripts. Sequenced by immunoSEQ multiplex PCR; TCRdb stores in-frame clones only, minus some. This sample has about 260,000 clones; 68% occur once, and the top ten carry around 0.05%. General study points: There was a possibility that cDNA sequencing over-represented cells with high TCR expression.

V is TRBV5-4 and J is TRBJ1-1; D unresolved. The clonotype originates from a man younger than 40 in good health. The sample taken for sequencing was naive CD4+ T cells from blood. Written as DNA, the CDR3 is TGTGCCAGCAGCTACATGAACACTGAAGCTTTCTTT. Translating it yields CASSYMNTEAFF.